What follows are 15 T cell receptor beta chains derived from one specimen sequenced in a study of T cell repertoires in cytomegalovirus infection. For these TCRs, the target antigens are not known. TCRdb analysed the reads with MiXCR anew, one entry per CDR3 protein. The profile shows hundreds of thousands of distinct CDR3 sequences, around 31% of them singletons. The specimen comprised cultured PBMCs, sampled from culture after CMV antigen stimulation. The receptors here all came from a human donor in good health (CMV status not recorded). Some clones in this sample may be carry-over from other donors' samples.

This rearrangement joins TRBV7-9 to TRBJ2-3; a possible D gene is TRBD2 (5 bases). Germline assignment: CDR1 SEHNR and CDR2 FQNEAQ (reference sequence). V shed 5 bases and J shed 6 bases, with 36 bases lying between them. The CDR3 runs to 21 residues. CDR3 loop: CASSHRELRRQADVTLDTQYF. The CDR3 region has the DNA TGTGCCAGCAGCCACCGTGAGTTGAGGAGGCAGGCCGATGTGACACTGGATACGCAGTATTTT. Filled out from reference TRBV7-9 and TRBJ2-3, the complete variable domain reads DTGVSQNPRHKITKRGQNVTFRCDPISEHNRLYWYRQTLGQGPEFLTYFQNEAQLEKSRLLSDRFSAERPKGSFSTLEIQRTEQGDSAMYLCASSHRELRRQADVTLDTQYFGPGTRLTVL.

This clonotype was picked up a small number of times. Compared with germline, one end of the junction differs, possibly owing to a read error. The chain employs TRBV19 and TRBJ2-4; 9 positions match TRBD2. The CDR3 has 14 residues. CDR1 and CDR2 (germline): LNHDA, SQIVND (reference sequence). The CDR3 bases are TGTGCCAGTAGTCGCGGGAGGGCCATAAACATTCAGTACTTC. Residues: CASSRGRAINIQYF.

The CDR3 DNA sequence: TGTGCCAGCAGTATCCAGTCAGGGGGCGGAGGAAACACCATATATTTT. Its protein is CASSIQSGGGGNTIYF. The genes are TRBV2 and TRBJ1-3; 8 bases are shared with TRBD1. After removal of 5 bases from V and 4 bases from J, the junction contained 10 bases not matched to a gene. In germline, CDR1 is SNHLY, CDR2 FYNNEI. The CDR3 has 16 residues.

This clonotype was detected a few times. The chain has TRBV4-1 and TRBJ2-7, with 10 bases matching TRBD1. The CDR3 is 15 amino acids. Unmatched junction bases numbered 2, after V lost 1 base and J lost 2 bases. Germline CDR1 and CDR2: MGHRA and YSYEKL. The CDR3 protein is CASSQAGQGTYEQYF. The CDR3 DNA reads as TGCGCCAGCAGCCAAGCGGGACAGGGGACCTACGAGCAGTACTTC.

There are a few counts of this clonotype. The chain employs TRBV7-9 and TRBJ1-5; D remains unclear. Germline CDR1 is SEHNR and CDR2 is FQNEAQ (reference sequence). V was clipped by 4 bases and J by 1 base, with 8 bases between them. The CDR3 has 14 residues. In DNA, the CDR3 is TGTGCCAGCAGCTCGGACGCAAGCAATCAGCCCCAGCATTTT. Its translation is CASSSDASNQPQHF.

The rearrangement uses TRBV5-1 and TRBJ1-1, with a weak D call TRBD1 (5 bases). Germline CDR1 and CDR2: SGHRS and YFSETQ. V gave up 0 bases and J gave up 13 bases, with 13 bases separating them. The CDR3 is made up of 12 amino acids. This CDR3 is CASSLGGPDNFF. CDR3 sequence (DNA): TGCGCCAGCAGCTTGGGGGGCCCTGACAATTTCTTT.

On this clonotype itself: The junction differs from germline at one of its ends, possibly a read error. V and J are TRBV10-3 and TRBJ1-2; a weak D match, TRBD1 (5 bases). CDR1 is ENHRY and CDR2 is SYGVKD in the germline V gene. The CDR3 sequence is 18 residues long. CDR3 residues: CAISEWGGRTQTYYGYTF. CDR3 sequence (DNA): TGTGCCATCAGTGAGTGGGGGGGAAGGACCCAGACATACTACGGCTACACCTTC.

This clonotype has just one count. The gene calls are TRBV6-1 and TRBJ2-1; D uncertain. This CDR3 is 12 amino acids long. V was shortened by 2 bases and J by 11 bases, with 10 bases between the two germline ends. Germline CDR1 and CDR2: MNHNS and SASEGT. The CDR3 DNA sequence: TGTGCCAGCAGTGAACTCTGGGCCAAGCAGTTCTTC. It is translated as CASSELWAKQFF.

A few counts support this clonotype. The chain employs TRBV7-8 and TRBJ2-7; 9 bases match TRBD1. This CDR3 is 15 amino acids long. The junction had 9 bases not matched to a gene; V was cut back by 4 bases and J by 5 bases. From germline, CDR1 is SGHVS and CDR2 FQNEAQ. The CDR3 region is CASSSPGQGQHEQYF. CDR3 DNA: TGTGCCAGCAGCTCCCCGGGACAGGGCCAACACGAGCAGTACTTC.

The chain's CDR3 is CSARLLQETQYF. CDR3 sequence (DNA): TGCAGTGCTAGGCTATTACAAGAGACCCAGTACTTC. This chain uses TRBV20-1 with TRBJ2-5; D is unresolved. V was clipped by 3 bases and J by 2 bases, with 7 bases between them. Germline V lookup: CDR1 DFQATT, CDR2 SNEGSKA (reference sequence). The CDR3 contains 12 residues.

V is TRBV4-1 and J is TRBJ2-1; no definite D call. The CDR3 is 17 residues long. Looked up from germline, CDR1 is MGHRA and CDR2 is YSYEKL. V was trimmed by 1 base and J by 0 bases, leaving 13 bases between them. The DNA of the CDR3 is TGCGCCAGCAGCCAAGTAGTTGGCAGCGACTCCTACAATGAGCAGTTCTTC. Its protein product is CASSQVVGSDSYNEQFF.

This clonotype was seen more than once but under ten times. V is TRBV7-9 and J is TRBJ2-5, with 8 bases lining up with TRBD1. CDR1 is SEHNR, CDR2 FQNEAQ, per germline (reference sequence). The CDR3 totals 17 residues. The V segment lost 3 bases and the J segment 0 bases; nucleotides outside the gene matches: 9. The DNA for the CDR3 is TGTGCCAGCAGCTTCCCACAGGGGGATGATAACCAAGAGACCCAGTACTTC. It encodes CASSFPQGDDNQETQYF.

The sample holds a few counts of this clonotype. This chain links TRBV12-3 or TRBV12-4 with TRBJ1-2; D unresolved. The CDR3 is made up of 14 amino acids. V lost 6 bases to trimming and J lost 7 bases, with 18 bases between them. CDR3 sequence: CASSDPLGAGGYTF. The CDR3 DNA is TGTGCCAGCAGCGATCCTCTGGGCGCTGGTGGCTACACCTTC.

This clonotype was found many times. The chain employs TRBV7-2 and TRBJ2-7, with D perhaps matching TRBD1 (6 bases). Per germline, CDR1 SGHTA and CDR2 FQGNSA. CDR3 size: 14 residues. Trimming removed 4 bases from V and 2 bases from J, with 12 bases in between. The CDR3 DNA sequence: TGTGCCAGCAGCTCGAACCAGGGGACCTACGAGCAGTACTTC. Its translation is CASSSNQGTYEQYF.

This chain connects TRBV12-3 or TRBV12-4 to TRBJ1-1, with D possibly being TRBD1 (6 bases). The CDR3 spans 13 residues. Trimming pared 6 bases from V and 6 bases from J, leaving 14 bases between. The CDR3 is CASSRTVYAEAFF. The CDR3 DNA follows: TGTGCCAGCAGCAGGACAGTTTACGCTGAAGCTTTCTTT.